A single sample is the source of the 21 T cell receptor beta chains below, sequenced in a study of blood T cell repertoires in COVID-19. Using immunoSEQ multiplex PCR, the repertoire was profiled, and TCRdb retains in-frame clones only, with some absent. The table lists about 140,000 clones, about 84% of them singletons. The sample consisted of PBMCs or T cells enriched from blood (not recorded which). Receptors were obtained from a woman aged 18-30 years who had been exposed to COVID-19.

This clone was detected a few times. V and J are TRBV27 and TRBJ1-2; unclear D gene. V lost 3 bases, J lost 5 bases, and 13 bases lay in between. The CDR3 extends over 14 amino acids. Germline-derived CDR1 and CDR2 are MNHEY and SMNVEV (reference sequence). CDR3 coding DNA: TGTGCCAGCAGTTTCGCTAGTCTTGGTTATGGCTACACCTTC. Translating gives CASSFASLGYGYTF.

The chain combines TRBV11-2 with TRBJ2-6; no firm D call. CDR1 and CDR2 from the germline V gene are SGHAT and FQNNGV. This CDR3 has 15 residues. V was trimmed by 0 bases and J by 1 base, leaving 4 bases between them. CDR3 region: CASSLEASGANVLTF. In nucleotides, the CDR3 is TGTGCCAGCAGCTTAGAAGCGTCTGGGGCCAACGTCCTGACTTTC.

In its sample, this clone was seen a few times. The chain has TRBV4-2 and TRBJ2-1, with TRBD2 as a possible D gene (5 bases). Germline V gene lookup returns CDR1 LGHNA and CDR2 YNFKEQ. V was trimmed by 1 base and J by 10 bases, leaving 14 bases between them. This CDR3 has 14 amino acids. This chain's CDR3 is CASSQGEAASEQFF. The CDR3 nucleotides are TGTGCCAGCAGCCAAGGAGAAGCGGCCTCCGAGCAGTTCTTC.

This clone was observed a single time. The chain uses TRBV18 and TRBJ1-3; possible D gene TRBD1, 5 bases. The V and J ends lost 3 bases and 0 bases respectively, with 12 bases between them. The germline CDR1 and CDR2 sequences are KGHSH and LQKENI. CDR3 length: 16 amino acids. CDR3 sequence reads: CASSPRQYSSGNTIYF. The CDR3, as DNA: TGTGCCAGCTCACCTCGACAGTACTCCTCTGGAAACACCATATATTTT.

J is TRBJ2-1 and V is TRBV5-4; TRBD2 agrees at 9 bases. From germline, CDR1 is SGHNT and CDR2 YYREEE (reference sequence). CDR3 length: 15 amino acids. After removal of 4 bases from V and 8 bases from J, the junction contained 10 bases not matched to a gene. The CDR3 loop is CASSTGLALMDEQFF. The CDR3 nucleotides read TGTGCCAGCAGCACCGGACTAGCGTTGATGGATGAGCAGTTCTTC.

CDR3: CSAAYNSGQFF. The CDR3 bases are TGCAGCGCCGCGTATAACAGTGGGCAGTTCTTC. The V call is TRBV29-1, the J call TRBJ2-1; D is unclear. The CDR3 consists of 11 residues. Germline loops: CDR1 SQVTM, CDR2 ANQGSEA. V was clipped by 7 bases and J by 12 bases, with 16 bases between them.

The chain has TRBV6-4 and TRBJ2-3, with D maybe TRBD1 (6 bases). The CDR3 runs to 14 residues. Germline CDR1 reads MRHNA; CDR2 reads SNTAGT. Trimming stripped 0 bases from V and 5 bases from J, with 9 bases between. In DNA form, the CDR3 reads TGTGCCAGCAGTGACTCGAAAGGGGGAGATACGCAGTATTTT. Amino acid sequence: CASSDSKGGDTQYF.

This clone occurred once. The chain is built from TRBV5-1 and TRBJ2-7, with 7 bases identical to TRBD1. This CDR3 spans 17 amino acids. The germline V gene has CDR1 SGHRS and CDR2 YFSETQ. Unmatched junction bases numbered 13, after V lost 1 base and J lost 3 bases. The CDR3 DNA sequence: TGCGCCAGCAGCTTGACATCTACGTGGGACAGACGCTACGAGCAGTACTTC. Amino acids: CASSLTSTWDRRYEQYF.

CDR3 DNA sequence: TGCAGCGTTGCTGACACTGAAGCTTTCTTT. Protein product: CSVADTEAFF. The chain is built from TRBV29-1 and TRBJ1-1; D not resolved. V was pared by 4 bases and J by 3 bases, with 3 bases between. Germline V lookup: CDR1 SQVTM, CDR2 ANQGSEA. CDR3 length: 10 residues.

This sequence joins TRBV30 and TRBJ2-1; 10 nucleotides match TRBD2. V lost 3 bases and J lost 3; bases outside the gene matches: 2. Germline CDR1 GTSNPN, CDR2 SVGIG (reference sequence). The CDR3 totals 14 residues. The CDR3: CAWRGLANYNEQFF. CDR3 coding DNA: TGTGCCTGGAGGGGACTAGCGAACTACAATGAGCAGTTCTTC.

The chain couples TRBV19 to TRBJ2-7; TRBD2 aligns across 9 bases. This CDR3 is built from 15 residues. CDR1 and CDR2 from the germline V gene are LNHDA and SQIVND (reference sequence). With 6 bases clipped from V and 6 bases from J, the junction kept 12 bases outside the gene matches. In DNA, the CDR3 is TGTGCCAGTAGCCTGACGGGACTAGCCTCGCGCGAGCAGTACTTC. It translates to CASSLTGLASREQYF.

The chain recombines TRBV7-9 with TRBJ1-6, with TRBD1 matching over 9 bases. J was trimmed by 10 bases and V by 5 bases; bases with no gene match: 12. CDR3 size: 16 residues. Germline CDR1 reads SEHNR; CDR2 reads FQNEAQ (reference sequence). CDR3: CASSPGNRGLWSPLHF. CDR3 nucleotide sequence: TGTGCCAGCAGCCCCGGAAACAGGGGGCTATGGTCACCCCTCCACTTT. The full variable domain, completed using reference TRBV7-9 and TRBJ1-6, is DTGVSQNPRHKITKRGQNVTFRCDPISEHNRLYWYRQTLGQGPEFLTYFQNEAQLEKSRLLSDRFSAERPKGSFSTLEIQRTEQGDSAMYLCASSPGNRGLWSPLHFGNGTRLTVT.

V is TRBV19 and J is TRBJ1-4; D is perhaps TRBD1 (5 bases). The CDR3 totals 15 residues. Trimming stripped 6 bases from V and 0 bases from J, with 11 bases between. CDR1 is LNHDA and CDR2 is SQIVND in the germline V gene (reference sequence). CDR3 residues: CASSGQDATNEKLFF. CDR3 nucleotide sequence: TGTGCCAGTAGCGGACAAGATGCAACTAATGAAAAACTGTTTTTT.

J is TRBJ1-5 and V is TRBV30; 11 bases map to TRBD1. Germline V gene lookup returns CDR1 GTSNPN and CDR2 SVGIG (reference sequence). Trimming cost V 0 bases and J 6 bases; bases outside gene matches: 10. The CDR3 totals 17 residues. The CDR3 DNA reads as TGTGCCTGGAGTGTACGGATCGGGACAGGGGGTTTTCAGCCCCAGCATTTT. As protein: CAWSVRIGTGGFQPQHF.

This rearrangement joins TRBV30 to TRBJ1-6, with D possibly being TRBD1 (5 bases). V was pared by 1 base and J by 9 bases, with 10 bases between. This CDR3 has 13 amino acids. The V gene's germline CDR1 is GTSNPN and CDR2 SVGIG (reference sequence). The CDR3: CAWSGGRGSPLHF. The CDR3 bases are TGTGCCTGGAGTGGCGGTAGGGGTTCACCCCTCCACTTT.

The J gene is TRBJ1-2, the V gene TRBV4-1; perhaps TRBD1 as D (5 bases). The CDR3 contains 16 residues. Trimming took off 0 bases at V and 2 bases at J, with 13 bases between the two ends. Germline V lookup: CDR1 MGHRA, CDR2 YSYEKL. This CDR3 is CASSQDAREANYGYTF. The CDR3 DNA follows: TGCGCCAGCAGCCAAGATGCCAGGGAAGCAAACTATGGCTACACCTTC.

The chain uses TRBV7-9 and TRBJ1-6, with 7 bases lining up with TRBD1. The germline gives CDR1 SEHNR, CDR2 FQNEAQ (reference sequence). V shed 7 bases and J 7 bases; nucleotides not matched to a gene: 7. The CDR3 totals 14 residues. Written as DNA, the CDR3 is TGTGCCAGCACCCAACAGGGGCGAAATTCACCCCTCCACTTT. Protein product: CASTQQGRNSPLHF.

The V call is TRBV9, the J call TRBJ2-5; TRBD2 agrees at 7 bases. CDR1 is SGDLS, CDR2 YYNGEE, per germline. V trimming: 4 bases; J trimming: 5 bases; junction bases outside the gene matches: 14. The CDR3 runs to 16 residues. The CDR3 sequence: CASSFSIAQGGETQYF. CDR3 DNA sequence: TGTGCCAGCAGCTTTAGCATAGCCCAGGGAGGGGAGACCCAGTACTTC.

The J gene is TRBJ2-5, the V gene TRBV11-2; 11 bases are shared with TRBD1. The CDR3 sequence is 15 residues long. The J segment lost 5 bases and the V segment lost 5 bases, leaving 7 bases of the junction unmatched. The germline CDR1 and CDR2 sequences are SGHAT and FQNNGV. CDR3 sequence: CASSKTGTGGETQYF. CDR3 DNA: TGTGCCAGCAGCAAAACCGGGACAGGGGGGGAGACCCAGTACTTC.

V is TRBV14 and J is TRBJ1-5; D gene unclear. This CDR3 has 13 residues. CDR1 and CDR2 (germline): SGHDN, FVKESK. V was cut by 1 base and J by 8 bases, with 9 bases left in between. DNA of the CDR3: TGTGCCAGCAGCCAAGGGCCTCGGGAGCCCCAGCATTTT. This encodes CASSQGPREPQHF.

The chain has TRBV30 and TRBJ1-1; D is ambiguous. Germline V CDR1 and CDR2: GTSNPN, SVGIG (reference sequence). Trimming left V 4 bases short and J 5 bases short, with 11 bases between. This CDR3 has 12 amino acids. This chain's CDR3 is CAWNLGVTEAFF. The CDR3 bases are TGTGCCTGGAACCTCGGGGTGACTGAAGCTTTCTTT.